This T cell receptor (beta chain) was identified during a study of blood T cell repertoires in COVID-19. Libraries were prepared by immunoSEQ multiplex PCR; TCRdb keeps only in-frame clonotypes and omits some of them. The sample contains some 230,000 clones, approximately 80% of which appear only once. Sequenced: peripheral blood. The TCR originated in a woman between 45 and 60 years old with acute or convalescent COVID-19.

The CDR3 loop is CASNAGGLTDTQYF. DNA for the CDR3: TGTGCCAGCAATGCAGGGGGCTTGACAGATACGCAGTATTTT. This chain joins TRBV27 and TRBJ2-3; 8 bases align to TRBD1. Germline CDR1 is MNHEY and CDR2 is SMNVEV (reference sequence). The CDR3 runs to 14 residues. The J segment lost 3 bases and the V segment lost 7 bases, leaving 6 bases of the junction unmatched.